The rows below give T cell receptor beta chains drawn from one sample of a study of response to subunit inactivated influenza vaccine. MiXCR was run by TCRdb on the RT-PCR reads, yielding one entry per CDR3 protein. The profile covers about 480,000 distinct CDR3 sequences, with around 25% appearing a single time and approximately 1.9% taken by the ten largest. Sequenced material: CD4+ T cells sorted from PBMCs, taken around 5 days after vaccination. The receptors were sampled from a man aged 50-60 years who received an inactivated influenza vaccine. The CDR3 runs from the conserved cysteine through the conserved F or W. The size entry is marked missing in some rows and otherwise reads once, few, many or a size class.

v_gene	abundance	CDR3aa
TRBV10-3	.	CAISERDNDNSPLHF
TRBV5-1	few	CASSLESGEQYF
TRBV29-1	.	CSVRPQPNTGELFF
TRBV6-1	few	CASSEALAYNEQFF
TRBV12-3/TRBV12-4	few	CASSLGIGGQSTDTQYF
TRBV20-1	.	CSAPDPSRDQPQHF
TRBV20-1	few	CSARVRGGGEQFF
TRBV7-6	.	CASSILAASSYEQYF
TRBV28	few	CASTPLGNNEQFF
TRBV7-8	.	CASSLKTAPLGTEAFF
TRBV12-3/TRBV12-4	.	CASSAGTVSEKLFF
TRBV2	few	CASSPGTGVSNQPQHF
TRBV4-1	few	CASSQEGGSSYYNEQFF
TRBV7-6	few	CASSLWPIGTRVQETQYF
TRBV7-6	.	CASTADRSAEAFF
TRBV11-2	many	CASSLGAGRETQYF
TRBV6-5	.	CASSYSKVGQGYEQYF
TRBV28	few	CASLSGDLNSPLHF
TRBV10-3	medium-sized	CAISPTTDTQYF
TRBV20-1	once	CSARLTGGPYNEQFF
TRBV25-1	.	CASSKQGEVYEQYF
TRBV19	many	CASSPGLAYNEQFF
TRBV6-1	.	CASSAGLAVYEQYF
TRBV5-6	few	CASSYPGQGGDTQYF
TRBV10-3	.	CAISEGGVQETQYF
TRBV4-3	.	CASSRLGRTYGETQYF
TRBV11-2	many	CASSLDPGRRGRGGPDTQYF
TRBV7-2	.	CASSLSPGNSGANVLTF
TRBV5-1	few	CASSPGTGTNSPLHF
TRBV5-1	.	CASSWGSDGTQYF